This T cell receptor (beta chain) was sequenced for a study of T cell clones after liver transplantation. This clone has just a few counts. What it binds is unknown. This CDR3 region has 12 residues. V was clipped by 3 bases and J by 11 bases; unmatched bases: 6. Germline CDR1 is LNHDA and CDR2 is SQIVND (reference sequence). Study-wide findings and caveats: Compared with third party-reactive sequences, donor-reactive ones declined more, independent of withdrawal success.

Method: immunoSEQ multiplex PCR; TCRdb's copy keeps in-frame clones and lacks some. The data hold 60,000 or so clones, with around 70% observed a single time. The sequence came from a human patient who received a liver transplant. Among the T cells, some may be from the graft donor. This specimen consisted of CD4+ T cells from blood, obtained at the 22-month timepoint. The chain has TRBV19 and TRBJ1-1, with 7 bases identical to TRBD1. CDR3 nucleotide sequence: TGTGCCAGTAGTATCCCCGGGACAGCGGCTTTCTTT. Its protein is CASSIPGTAAFF. Full variable domain (outside the CDR3, taken from reference TRBV19 and TRBJ1-1): DGGITQSPKYLFRKEGQNVTLSCEQNLNHDAMYWYRQDPGQGLRLIYYSQIVNDFQKGDIAEGYSVSREKKESFPLTVTSAQKNPTAFYLCASSIPGTAAFFGQGTRLTVV.